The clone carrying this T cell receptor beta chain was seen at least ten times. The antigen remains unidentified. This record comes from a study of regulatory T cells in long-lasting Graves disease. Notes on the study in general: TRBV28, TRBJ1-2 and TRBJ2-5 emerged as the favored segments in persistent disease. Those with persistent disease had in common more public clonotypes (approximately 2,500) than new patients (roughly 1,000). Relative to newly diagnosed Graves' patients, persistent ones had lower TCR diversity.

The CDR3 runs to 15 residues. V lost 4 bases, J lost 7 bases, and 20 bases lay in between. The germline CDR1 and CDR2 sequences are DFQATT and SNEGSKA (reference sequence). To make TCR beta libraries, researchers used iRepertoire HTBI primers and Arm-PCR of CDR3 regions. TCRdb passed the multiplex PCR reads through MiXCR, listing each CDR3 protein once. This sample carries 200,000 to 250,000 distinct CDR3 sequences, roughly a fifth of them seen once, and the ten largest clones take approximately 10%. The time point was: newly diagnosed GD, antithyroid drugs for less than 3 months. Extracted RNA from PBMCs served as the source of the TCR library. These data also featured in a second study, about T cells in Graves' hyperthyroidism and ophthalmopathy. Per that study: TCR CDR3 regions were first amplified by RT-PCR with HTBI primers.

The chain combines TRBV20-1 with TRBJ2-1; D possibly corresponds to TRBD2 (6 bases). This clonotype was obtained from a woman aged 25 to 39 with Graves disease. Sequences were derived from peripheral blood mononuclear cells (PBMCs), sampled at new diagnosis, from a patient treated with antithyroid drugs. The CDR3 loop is CSATSERVLKNEQFF. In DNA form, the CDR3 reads TGCAGTGCTACCTCCGAGCGGGTATTAAAGAATGAGCAGTTCTTC.